A single sample is the source of the 14 T cell receptor beta chains below, sequenced in a study of cytomegalovirus exposure and HLA in healthy donors (TCRdb year 2017). Preparation of the library involved the immunoSEQ multiplex PCR assay. The multiplex PCR relied on a mix of 60 forward primers for TCR Vbeta segments and 13 reverse primers for TCR Jbeta segments. Held by TCRdb, this immuneACCESS table contains in-frame sequences only and omits some clones. Under half of the omission traces to an unresolved V gene where checked; the cause of the rest is unknown. This sample is represented by approximately 97,000 clones; about 69% of them were singletons. The ten largest account for 4.5% to 5% of the sample. Input material: PBMCs. These receptors were obtained from a human donor in good health.

For this clone: A junction end diverges from the germline sequence, so it may reflect a read error. The V call is TRBV5-1, the J call TRBJ2-7; a weak D match, TRBD1 (6 bases). CDR1 SGHRS and CDR2 YFSETQ come from the germline V gene. This CDR3 is 14 amino acids long. In DNA form, the CDR3 reads TGCGCCAGCAGCTTGGGGACAGACATCTACGAGCAGCACTTC. Protein product: CASSLGTDIYEQHF. The full variable domain, in which reference TRBV5-1 and TRBJ2-7 provide the parts outside the CDR3, is KAGVTQTPRYLIKTRGQQVTLSCSPISGHRSVSWYQQTPGQGLQFLFEYFSETQRNKGNFPGRFSGRQFSNSRSEMNVSTLELGDSALYLCASSLGTDIYEQHFGPGTRLTVT.

This chain links TRBV10-1 with TRBJ2-1; 7 bases fit TRBD1. The CDR3 is 16 amino acids. Losses at the gene ends were 2 bases for V and 6 bases for J; bases not matched to a gene: 10. Germline CDR1 reads WNHNN; CDR2 reads SYGVQD (reference sequence). This CDR3 reads CASSEQVCPGGNEQFF. Here the CDR3 DNA reads TGCGCCAGCAGTGAGCAGGTTTGTCCAGGGGGCAATGAGCAGTTCTTC.

The chain is built from TRBV5-1 and TRBJ2-1, with TRBD2 identical over 15 bases. From germline, CDR1 is SGHRS and CDR2 YFSETQ. After removal of 4 bases from V and 10 bases from J, the junction contained 9 bases not matched to a gene. The CDR3 length is 16 residues. The CDR3 coding sequence is TGCGCCAGCAGCCAATTACCGGGACTAGCGGGAGGCGAGCAGTTCTTC. It is translated as CASSQLPGLAGGEQFF.

The chain recombines TRBV7-8 with TRBJ2-5, with D possibly being TRBD1 (6 bases). The CDR3 runs 13 residues. Germline V gene data show CDR1 as SGHVS and CDR2 as FQNEAQ. The germline V and J ends were trimmed by 7 bases and 3 bases, with 12 bases remaining between them. The CDR3 DNA follows: TGTGCCAGCAATCTCAGGGGAGAAGAGACCCAGTACTTC. Protein: CASNLRGEETQYF.

The rearrangement uses TRBV5-1 and TRBJ2-7; 7 bases are shared with TRBD1. V was clipped by 3 bases and J by 6 bases; unmatched bases: 3. Germline V gives CDR1 SGHRS, CDR2 YFSETQ. This CDR3 has 12 amino acids. CDR3 residues: CASSYTGAEQYF. CDR3 DNA sequence: TGCGCCAGCAGCTACACAGGGGCCGAGCAGTACTTC.

This chain uses TRBV19 with TRBJ1-1; D ambiguous. V was pared by 9 bases and J by 1 base, with 6 bases between. CDR3 length: 11 amino acids. The germline V gene has CDR1 LNHDA and CDR2 SQIVND (reference sequence). For the CDR3, the DNA is TGTGCCAGCACAGAGAACACTGAAGCTTTCTTT. Protein: CASTENTEAFF. Full variable domain (outside the CDR3, taken from reference TRBV19 and TRBJ1-1): DGGITQSPKYLFRKEGQNVTLSCEQNLNHDAMYWYRQDPGQGLRLIYYSQIVNDFQKGDIAEGYSVSREKKESFPLTVTSAQKNPTAFYLCASTENTEAFFGQGTRLTVV.

The rearrangement links TRBV5-8 to TRBJ1-1, with D unclear. Trimming stripped 0 bases from V and 2 bases from J, with 14 bases between. The CDR3 extends over 16 amino acids. Germline CDR1 SGHTS, CDR2 YDEGEE. CDR3 sequence: CASSLGPDRGNTEAFF. DNA for the CDR3: TGTGCCAGCAGCTTGGGGCCCGACCGGGGAAACACTGAAGCTTTCTTT.

This clone turned up a few times. The chain employs TRBV15 and TRBJ2-5; TRBD1 agrees at 10 bases. V trimming: 3 bases; J trimming: 3 bases; junction bases outside the gene matches: 4. The CDR3 is 15 residues long. Looked up from germline, CDR1 is LNHNV and CDR2 is YYDKDF (reference sequence). CDR3 nucleotides: TGTGCCACCAGCAGTGACGGGACAGGGGAAGAGACCCAGTACTTC. Translating gives CATSSDGTGEETQYF.

The rearrangement joins TRBV2 to TRBJ2-2; 10 nucleotides agree with TRBD2. After removal of 6 bases from V and 7 bases from J, the junction contained 8 bases not matched to a gene. The CDR3 runs to 15 residues. Germline loops: CDR1 SNHLY, CDR2 FYNNEI. The CDR3 spells CASSQREGLGGELFF. The CDR3 DNA reads as TGTGCCAGCAGCCAGCGGGAGGGCCTTGGCGGGGAGCTGTTTTTT.

CDR3 sequence (DNA): TGTGCCAGCAGCACAGGGGGTGGAAACACCATATATTTT. As protein: CASSTGGGNTIYF. The rearrangement links TRBV28 to TRBJ1-3; 8 bases are shared with TRBD1. The CDR3 is 13 residues long. Germline trimming cut 6 bases from V and 3 bases from J; bases unmatched to any gene: 1. The germline gives CDR1 MDHEN, CDR2 SYDVKM.

CDR3 sequence reads: CASSSLAGVNYEQYF. The CDR3 coding sequence is TGTGCCAGCAGTTCCCTAGCGGGAGTCAACTACGAGCAGTACTTC. V gene TRBV27 combines with J gene TRBJ2-7; 10 bases are a match to TRBD2. Per the germline V gene, CDR1 is MNHEY and CDR2 is SMNVEV (reference sequence). The J segment lost 3 bases and the V segment lost 4 bases, leaving 6 bases of the junction unmatched. CDR3 size: 15 residues.

The chain employs TRBV4-1 and TRBJ1-1; D might be TRBD1 (5 bases). The CDR3 is made up of 17 amino acids. Germline-derived CDR1 and CDR2 are MGHRA and YSYEKL. V lost 0 bases and J lost 1, with 15 bases in between. This CDR3 reads CASSQEGGFSGNTEAFF. In DNA, the CDR3 is TGCGCCAGCAGCCAAGAGGGGGGTTTTTCGGGGAACACTGAAGCTTTCTTT.

The chain is built from TRBV6-6 and TRBJ1-1; TRBD1 might be the D (6 bases). V was clipped by 2 bases and J by 7 bases, with 14 bases between them. The CDR3 consists of 14 residues. CDR1 and CDR2 (germline): MNHNY, SVGAGI (reference sequence). CDR3 in amino acids: CASSYGRQGFEAFF. The CDR3 DNA follows: TGTGCCAGCAGTTACGGCCGCCAGGGGTTTGAAGCTTTCTTT.

The V gene is TRBV27, the J gene TRBJ1-4, with 7 bases aligning to TRBD1. CDR3 length equals 14 residues. Per germline, CDR1 MNHEY and CDR2 SMNVEV (reference sequence). Trimming removed 4 bases from V and 5 bases from J; junction bases left unmatched: 4. The CDR3 here is CASSWGQPNEKLFF. The CDR3 coding sequence is TGTGCCAGCAGTTGGGGACAGCCCAATGAAAAACTGTTTTTT. The full variable domain, rest sourced from reference TRBV27 and TRBJ1-4, is EAQVTQNPRYLITVTGKKLTVTCSQNMNHEYMSWYRQDPGLGLRQIYYSMNVEVTDKGDVPEGYKVSRKEKRNFPLILESPSPNQTSLYFCASSWGQPNEKLFFGSGTQLSVL.